This is a list of T cell receptor beta chains from one sample in a study of T cell responses to AZD1222 COVID-19 vaccine. The repertoire was sequenced with immunoSEQ multiplex PCR; TCRdb's copy has only in-frame clones and lacks some. This sample has tens of thousands of clones, with 89% found just once. The sequenced sample was peripheral blood, obtained 28 days after the second AZD1222 dose. Receptor source: an adult who received the AZD1222 COVID-19 vaccine. Each CDR3 is given with its conserved first and last residue. D genes are given only for firm matches. Clone size is shown for a subset of rows, as once, few, many or a class of expanded clone.

v_call	clone_size	j_call	d_call	cdr3_aa	cdr3_nt
TRBV5-1	-	TRBJ2-1	-	CASRAGPEANEQFF	TGCGCCAGCAGGGCGGGTCCCGAGGCCAATGAGCAGTTCTTC
TRBV10-3	-	TRBJ2-1	TRBD1	CAISGTGANEQFF	TGTGCCATCAGTGGGACAGGGGCCAATGAGCAGTTCTTC
TRBV5-4	-	TRBJ2-1	TRBD2	CASSRGTSGHNEQFF	TGTGCCAGCAGCCGCGGGACTAGCGGCCACAATGAGCAGTTCTTC
TRBV24-1	-	TRBJ2-1	TRBD2	CATSEFALGTSQDEQFF	TGTGCCACCAGTGAATTTGCTTTAGGGACTAGCCAGGATGAGCAGTTCTTC
TRBV5-1	-	TRBJ1-2	TRBD1	CASSSAQGRNYGYTF	TGCGCCAGCAGCTCAGCACAGGGGCGAAACTATGGCTACACCTTC
TRBV9	-	TRBJ1-4	-	CASSVAQGAMVGEKLFF	TGTGCCAGCAGCGTAGCCCAAGGAGCAATGGTTGGAGAAAAACTGTTTTTT
TRBV4-1	medium-sized	TRBJ1-1	-	CASSAQIMNTEAFF	TGCGCCAGCAGCGCACAGATCATGAACACTGAAGCTTTCTTT
TRBV7-2	-	TRBJ1-5	-	CARPPLGDSNQPQHF	TGTGCCAGACCTCCGTTGGGCGATAGCAATCAGCCCCAGCATTTT
TRBV19	-	TRBJ1-2	-	CASSIFNYGYTF	TGTGCCAGTAGTATCTTCAACTATGGCTACACCTTC
TRBV6-2/TRBV6-3	once	TRBJ2-5	TRBD2	CASSYAGLAGETQYF	TGTGCCAGCAGTTACGCGGGACTAGCGGGAGAGACCCAGTACTTC
TRBV3-1/TRBV3-2	-	TRBJ2-1	-	CASSHYSLYNEQFF	TGTGCCAGCAGCCACTACTCGCTCTACAATGAGCAGTTCTTC
TRBV15	-	TRBJ2-3	-	CATSRDGFTDTQYF	TGTGCCACCAGCAGAGATGGATTCACAGATACGCAGTATTTT
TRBV7-3	-	TRBJ2-3	TRBD2	CASSLMTSMDTQYF	TGTGCCAGCAGCTTAATGACTAGCATGGATACGCAGTATTTT
TRBV19	-	TRBJ2-5	-	CASRGAEETQYF	TGTGCCTCCCGAGGGGCAGAAGAGACCCAGTACTTC
TRBV30	-	TRBJ2-7	-	CGAGFSYEQYF	TGCGGGGCGGGGTTCTCCTACGAGCAGTACTTC
TRBV11-3	-	TRBJ2-5	-	CASSPSGRPETQYF	TGTGCCAGCAGCCCCTCGGGGAGGCCAGAGACCCAGTACTTC
TRBV21-1	-	TRBJ2-7	-	CASSKAVLTNEQYF	TGTGCCAGCAGCAAAGCAGTGCTTACGAACGAGCAGTACTTC
TRBV7-2	-	TRBJ2-1	-	CASSLLQGDYNEQFF	TGTGCCAGCAGCTTACTTCAAGGGGACTACAATGAGCAGTTCTTC
TRBV2	-	TRBJ2-6	TRBD2	CASKSGSGRFSGANVLTF	TGTGCCAGCAAGTCTGGCAGCGGGAGGTTCTCTGGGGCCAACGTCCTGACTTTC
TRBV5-4	-	TRBJ2-1	-	CASSWGGSPDNEFF	TGTGCCAGCAGCTGGGGTGGGAGTCCCGACAATGAGTTCTTC
TRBV2	-	TRBJ2-7	-	CASTTVQNYEQYF	TGTGCCAGCACGACAGTACAGAACTACGAGCAGTACTTC
TRBV3-1/TRBV3-2	-	TRBJ2-1	-	CASSPSGTLAHNEQFF	TGTGCCAGCAGCCCCTCCGGGACCCTAGCTCACAATGAGCAGTTCTTC
TRBV7-2	-	TRBJ2-7	-	CASSLVRDPSSYEQYF	TGTGCCAGCAGCTTAGTGCGGGACCCTAGCTCCTACGAGCAGTACTTC
TRBV4-2	-	TRBJ2-7	TRBD1	CASSQASGQGAYEQYF	TGTGCCAGCAGCCAAGCTTCGGGACAGGGAGCCTACGAGCAGTACTTC
TRBV6-5	-	TRBJ2-1	-	CASSRDRSSYNEQFF	TGTGCCAGCAGTCGTGACAGGTCTTCCTACAATGAGCAGTTCTTC
TRBV12-3/TRBV12-4	-	TRBJ1-5	-	CASSNPSNQPQHF	TGTGCCAGCAGTAATCCCAGCAATCAGCCCCAGCATTTT
TRBV30	once	TRBJ1-6	-	CAWTSRRGRSPLHF	TGTGCCTGGACCTCGCGGCGGGGTCGTTCACCCCTCCACTTT
TRBV6-2/TRBV6-3	-	TRBJ2-7	TRBD2	CASSQLLAGVYEQYF	TGTGCCAGCAGTCAATTGCTAGCGGGAGTCTACGAGCAGTACTTC
TRBV20-1	-	TRBJ1-5	-	CSASMMGRHQPQHF	TGCAGTGCTAGTATGATGGGAAGGCACCAGCCCCAGCATTTT
TRBV7-7	-	TRBJ2-3	-	CASSENMGTDTQYF	TGTGCCAGCAGCGAAAATATGGGCACAGATACGCAGTATTTT
TRBV7-9	-	TRBJ1-4	-	CASSFDQKLFF	TGTGCCAGCAGCTTCGACCAAAAACTGTTTTTT
TRBV6-5	-	TRBJ2-7	-	CASSSLARDGQYF	TGTGCCAGCAGTAGCTTAGCCCGGGACGGACAGTACTTC
TRBV27	-	TRBJ1-1	-	CASSPHHRSPNTEAFF	TGTGCCAGCAGTCCCCACCACCGGAGCCCTAACACTGAAGCTTTCTTT
TRBV9	-	TRBJ1-2	-	CASSSDRSYGYTF	TGTGCCAGCAGCTCTGACAGGAGCTATGGCTACACCTTC
TRBV19	-	TRBJ2-1	-	CASSIDGLLYNEQFF	TGTGCCAGTAGTATAGACGGACTTCTCTACAATGAGCAGTTCTTC
TRBV7-9	-	TRBJ2-7	-	CASSLISGETVYEQYF	TGTGCCAGCAGTCTTATTTCAGGGGAAACGGTCTACGAGCAGTACTTC